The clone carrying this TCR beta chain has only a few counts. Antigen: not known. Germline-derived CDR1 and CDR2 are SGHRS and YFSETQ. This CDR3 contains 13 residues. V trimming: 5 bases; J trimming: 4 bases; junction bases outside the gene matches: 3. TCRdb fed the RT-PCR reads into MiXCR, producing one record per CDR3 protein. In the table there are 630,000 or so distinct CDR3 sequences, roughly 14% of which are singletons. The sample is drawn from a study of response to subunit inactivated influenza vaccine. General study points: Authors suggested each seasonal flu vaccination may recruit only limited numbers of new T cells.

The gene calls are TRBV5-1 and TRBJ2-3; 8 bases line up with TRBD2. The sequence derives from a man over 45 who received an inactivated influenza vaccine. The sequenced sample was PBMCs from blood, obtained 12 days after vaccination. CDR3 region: CASRASGPDTQYF. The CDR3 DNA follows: TGCGCCAGCAGGGCTAGCGGGCCAGATACGCAGTATTTT.